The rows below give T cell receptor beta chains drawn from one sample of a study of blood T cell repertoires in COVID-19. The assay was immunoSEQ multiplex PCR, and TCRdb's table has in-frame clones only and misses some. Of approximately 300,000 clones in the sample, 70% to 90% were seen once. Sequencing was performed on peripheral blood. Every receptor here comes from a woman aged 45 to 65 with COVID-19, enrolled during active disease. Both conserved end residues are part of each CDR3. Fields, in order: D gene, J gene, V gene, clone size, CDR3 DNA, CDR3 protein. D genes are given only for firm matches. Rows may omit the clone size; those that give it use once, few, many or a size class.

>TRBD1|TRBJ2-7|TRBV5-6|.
TGTGCCAGCAGCCTCAGGGGGTTAGTCACCGAGCAGTACTTC
CASSLRGLVTEQYF
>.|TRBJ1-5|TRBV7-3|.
TGTGCCAGCAGCTTAAACGGGGGTCAGCCCCAGCATTTT
CASSLNGGQPQHF
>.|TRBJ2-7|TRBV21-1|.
TGTGCCAGCAGCAAAGTCCACCGCAACGGGGAAGTGGGCTACTACGAGCAGTACTTC
CASSKVHRNGEVGYYEQYF
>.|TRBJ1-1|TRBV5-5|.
TGTGCCAGCAGCTTGCAGTATGAAGCTTTCTTT
CASSLQYEAFF
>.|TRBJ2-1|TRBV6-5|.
TGTGCCATACGCCCCGGTCCTACCAATGAGCAGTTCTTC
CAIRPGPTNEQFF
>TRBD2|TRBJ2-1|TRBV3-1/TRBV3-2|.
TGTGCCAGCAGCCAAGTGGTGACTAGCGTTCCTCTCAATGAGCAGTTCTTC
CASSQVVTSVPLNEQFF
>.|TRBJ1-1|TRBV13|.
TGTGCCAGCAGCTTACCTAGCACTGAAGCTTTCTTT
CASSLPSTEAFF
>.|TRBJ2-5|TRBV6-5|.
TGTGCCAGCAGTTACTCCTGGACAGCACCGGAGACCCAGTACTTC
CASSYSWTAPETQYF
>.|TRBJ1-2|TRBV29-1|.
TGCAGCGTTGATGCGTGGTACGCTAACTATGGCTACACCTTC
CSVDAWYANYGYTF
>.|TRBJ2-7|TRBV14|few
TGTGCCAGCAGCCAAGCTCCCCAGGGGATCCCCACCTACGAGCAGTACTTC
CASSQAPQGIPTYEQYF
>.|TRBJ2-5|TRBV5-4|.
TGTGCCAGCAGCTTGGAAGGGCTAGCTCAAGAGACCCAGTACTTC
CASSLEGLAQETQYF
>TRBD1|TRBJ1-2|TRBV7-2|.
TGTGCCAGCAGCTCTTCAGGGGGCGTAGGGAGCTACACCTTC
CASSSSGGVGSYTF
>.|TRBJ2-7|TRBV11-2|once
TGTGCCAGCAGCTTCTTTCAGGGGCTGTCCTACGAGCAGTACTTC
CASSFFQGLSYEQYF
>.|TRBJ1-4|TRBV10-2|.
TGCGCCAGCAGTGAGTCGGGGCAGCTTAATGAAAAACTGTTTTTT
CASSESGQLNEKLFF
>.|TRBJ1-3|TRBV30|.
TGTGCCTGGGGACCAGACAGCCTCAGAAACACCATATATTTT
CAWGPDSLRNTIYF
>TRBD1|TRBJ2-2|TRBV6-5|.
TGTGCCAGCAGAGCCGGGACAGGGGGCCTCGGGGAGCTGTTTTTT
CASRAGTGGLGELFF
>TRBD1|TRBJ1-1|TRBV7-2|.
TGTGCCAGCAGCCCCGCATCTCCGGGACAGGGGGCCGGTGTTGCTTTCTTT
CASSPASPGQGAGVAFF
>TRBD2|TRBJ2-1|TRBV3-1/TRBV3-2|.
TGTGCCAGCAGCCTGGGACTAGCGGGAGGCAATGAGCAGTTCTTC
CASSLGLAGGNEQFF
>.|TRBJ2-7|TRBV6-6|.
TGTGCCAGCCAACGGGGTTACGAGCAGTACTTC
CASQRGYEQYF
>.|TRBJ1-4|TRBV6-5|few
TGTGCCAGCAGTTACCGGGACAATAATGAAAAACTGTTTTTT
CASSYRDNNEKLFF
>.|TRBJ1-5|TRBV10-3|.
TGTGCCATCAGCAGGGAAAGTGATCAGCCCCAGCATTTT
CAISRESDQPQHF
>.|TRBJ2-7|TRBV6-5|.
TGTGCCAGCAGTTACAACTCAGGGTCGTACGAGCAGTACTTC
CASSYNSGSYEQYF
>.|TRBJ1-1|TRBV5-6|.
TGTGCCAGCAGTTGGTCCATCGACCCTAGGGGGTTGAACACTGAAGCTTTCTTT
CASSWSIDPRGLNTEAFF
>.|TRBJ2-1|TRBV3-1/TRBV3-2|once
TGTGCCAGCAGCCAAGCCTGGGGCCCTAGCTCCTACAATGAGCAGTTCTTC
CASSQAWGPSSYNEQFF
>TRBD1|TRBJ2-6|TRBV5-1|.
TGCGCCAGCAGCCTGGGGACAGTACCGAGCTCTGGGGCCAACGTCCTGACTTTC
CASSLGTVPSSGANVLTF
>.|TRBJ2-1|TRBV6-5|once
TGTGCCAGCAGTTACTCGAACAGCTACAATGAGCAGTTCTTC
CASSYSNSYNEQFF
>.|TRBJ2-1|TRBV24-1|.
TGTGCCACCAGTGGACACAGGGACAATGAGCAGTTCTTC
CATSGHRDNEQFF
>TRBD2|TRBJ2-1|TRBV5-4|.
TGTGCCAGCAGCTTTCTAGCGGGAGTTCCCTACAATGAGCAGTTCTTC
CASSFLAGVPYNEQFF
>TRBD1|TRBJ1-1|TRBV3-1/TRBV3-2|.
TGTGCCAGCAGCCAAGCCGGACAGGGGTCTGAAGCTTTCTTT
CASSQAGQGSEAFF
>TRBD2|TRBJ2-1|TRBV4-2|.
TGTGCCAGCAGCCAAGGGGGGATGACTAGCGGAGCGATCAATGAGCAGTTCTTC
CASSQGGMTSGAINEQFF
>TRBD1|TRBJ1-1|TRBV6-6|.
TGTGCCAGCAGTTACACGACAGGGCATTGGGACACTGAAGCTTTCTTT
CASSYTTGHWDTEAFF
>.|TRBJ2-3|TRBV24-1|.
TGTGCCACCAGTGATCGACAGACGGCTAGCACAGATACGCAGTATTTT
CATSDRQTASTDTQYF
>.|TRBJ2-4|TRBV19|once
TGTGCCAGTAGTATAGATCTTGGGGCCAAGCTAGCCAAAAACATTCAGTACTTC
CASSIDLGAKLAKNIQYF
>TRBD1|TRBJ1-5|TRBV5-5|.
TGTGCCAGCAGCCGGGGGACAGGGCCGAGTCAGCCCCAGCATTTT
CASSRGTGPSQPQHF
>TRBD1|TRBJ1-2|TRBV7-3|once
TGTGCCAGCAGCTTAGGGACAGCTAACTATGGCTACACCTTC
CASSLGTANYGYTF
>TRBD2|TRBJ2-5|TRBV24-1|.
TGTGCCACCAGTGGGCCAGCGGGGGGGGAGACCCAGTACTTC
CATSGPAGGETQYF
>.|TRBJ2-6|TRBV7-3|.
TGTGCCAGCAGCCGGGACTCTGGGGCCAACGTCCTGACTTTC
CASSRDSGANVLTF
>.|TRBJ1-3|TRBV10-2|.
TGCGCCAGCAGTGACCCTGGACAGCCCAGGAGTGGAAACACCATATATTTT
CASSDPGQPRSGNTIYF
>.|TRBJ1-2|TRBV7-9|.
TGTGCCAGCAGCTTCGAGCCGGACTATGGCTACACCTTC
CASSFEPDYGYTF
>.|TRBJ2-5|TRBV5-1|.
TGCGCCAGCAGCTTGGGACTAGAGCTAATACCTAGGAAAGAGACCCAGTACTTC
CASSLGLELIPRKETQYF
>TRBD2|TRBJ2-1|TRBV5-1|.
TGCGCCAGCAGCTGGACTAGCGGGAGGGGTGATGAGCAGTTCTTC
CASSWTSGRGDEQFF
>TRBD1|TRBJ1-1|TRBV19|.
TGTGCCAGTAGTATAGGGGGGCCTGCAGGGGGTACTTTCTTT
CASSIGGPAGGTFF
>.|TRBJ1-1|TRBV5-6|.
TGTGCCAGCAGCCGAAGGATAAGAGGATCTGAAGCTTTCTTT
CASSRRIRGSEAFF
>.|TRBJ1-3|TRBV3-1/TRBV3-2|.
TGTGCCAGCAGCCAGGTCAGATCCTCTGGAAACACCATATATTTT
CASSQVRSSGNTIYF
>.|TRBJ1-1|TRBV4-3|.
TGCGCCAGCAGCCCGGGCGGGCAGGCCCAAGAAGAAGCTTTCTTT
CASSPGGQAQEEAFF
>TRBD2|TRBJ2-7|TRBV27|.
TGTGCCAGCGCGTGGACTAGCGGAGGTTACGAGCAGTACTTC
CASAWTSGGYEQYF
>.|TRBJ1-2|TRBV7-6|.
TGTGCCAGCAGCTTAGAGGGGTCACCTAACTATGGCTACACCTTC
CASSLEGSPNYGYTF
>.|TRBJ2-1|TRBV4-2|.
TGTGCCAGCAGCCAAGATAGGCAGACCACTACCTACAATGAGCAGTTCTTC
CASSQDRQTTTYNEQFF
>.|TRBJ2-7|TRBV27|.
TGTGCCAGCAGTTTTCAGTTCTCCTACGAGCAGTACTTC
CASSFQFSYEQYF
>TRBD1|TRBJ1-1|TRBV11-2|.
TGTGCCAGCAGCTTAGGGGGACAGATTGAAGCTTTCTTT
CASSLGGQIEAFF
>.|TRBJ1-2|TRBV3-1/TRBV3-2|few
TGTGCCAGCAGCCTTAGCTATGGCTACACCTTC
CASSLSYGYTF
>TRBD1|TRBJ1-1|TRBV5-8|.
TGTGCCAGCAGCCCCGAACAGGGGCCGAGGAACACTGAAGCTTTCTTT
CASSPEQGPRNTEAFF
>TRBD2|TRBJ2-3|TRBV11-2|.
TGTGCCAGCAGCGATCTAGCGGAGAGCACAGATACGCAGTATTTT
CASSDLAESTDTQYF
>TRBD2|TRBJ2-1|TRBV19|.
TGTGCCAGTAGTTGGACTAGCGGGAGGCCCATTGAGCAGTTCTTC
CASSWTSGRPIEQFF
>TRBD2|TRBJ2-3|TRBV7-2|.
TGTGCCAGCAGCTTAAACCCGGGAGGCGGGGGCACAGATACGCAGTATTTT
CASSLNPGGGGTDTQYF
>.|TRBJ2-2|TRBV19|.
TGTGCCAGTAGAAGTAGGAGCGGGGCACAGGGAAGAAACACCGGGGAGCTGTTTTTT
CASRSRSGAQGRNTGELFF
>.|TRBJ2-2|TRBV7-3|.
TGTGCCAGCAGACTTAGTCCGAACACCGGGGAGCTGTTTTTT
CASRLSPNTGELFF
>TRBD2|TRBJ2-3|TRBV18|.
TGTGCCAGCTCTCGGGGGACTAGCGGGACCACAGATACGCAGTATTTT
CASSRGTSGTTDTQYF